Detailed here is one T cell receptor (beta chain). Antigen specificity is unknown. CDR3 length equals 15 residues. Trimming cost V 1 base and J 1 base; bases outside gene matches: 0. Looked up from germline, CDR1 is SNHLY and CDR2 is FYNNEI. This sample stems from a study of beta chain features in type 1 diabetes. Study findings and constraints: Among patients with Type 1 diabetes, TCRB CDR3s were moderately but significantly shorter in every one of the four CD4+ subsets.

Reverse transcribing all isolated RNA meant expressed TCRB transcripts were sequenced. The method was immunoSEQ multiplex PCR; TCRdb's version includes in-frame clones alone and lacks a portion of them. Of about 180,000 clones listed, roughly 7.1% are singletons. Sample: central memory CD4+ T cells from blood. The clonotype was recovered from a woman aged 40 to 50 with type 1 diabetes. The chain uses TRBV2 and TRBJ2-5; 10 positions match TRBD2. The chain's CDR3 is CASSEGTSGQETQYF. As DNA, the CDR3 is TGTGCCAGCAGTGAAGGGACTAGCGGCCAAGAGACCCAGTACTTC.